These T cell receptor beta chains were read from a single sample in a study of blood T cell repertoires in COVID-19. Repertoires were generated with immunoSEQ multiplex PCR, while TCRdb's copy carries only in-frame clones and drops some. There are roughly 97,000 clones in the sample; more than 80% occur only once, and under 30% lies in the top ten. The sample was peripheral blood. The receptors originated from a man between 60 and 75 years old with acute or convalescent COVID-19. Each CDR3 is given with its conserved first and last residue. D genes are given only for firm matches. Expanded clones get a size class; other rows say once, few or many, or leave the size out.

j_call clone_size d_call v_call cdr3_aa cdr3_nt
TRBJ2-2 few TRBD2 TRBV13 CASSLGLAGYTGELFF TGTGCCAGCAGCTTAGGGCTAGCGGGCTACACCGGGGAGCTGTTTTTT
TRBJ1-4 few - TRBV4-1 CASSQESNPANNEKLFF TGCGCCAGCAGCCAAGAGTCGAACCCCGCTAATAATGAAAAACTGTTTTTT
TRBJ1-2 - TRBD1 TRBV5-6 CASSPLDRVHNGYTF TGTGCCAGCAGCCCCCTCGACAGGGTACATAATGGCTACACCTTC
TRBJ2-3 once TRBD2 TRBV6-1 CASSEVAGRSSTDTQYF TGTGCCAGCAGTGAAGTAGCGGGCCGTTCTAGCACAGATACGCAGTATTTT
TRBJ2-1 - - TRBV18 CASSPRLGDEQFF TGTGCCAGCTCACCACGGTTGGGAGATGAGCAGTTCTTC
TRBJ2-5 - - TRBV7-2 CASSLEREETQYF TGTGCCAGCAGCTTGGAACGGGAAGAGACCCAGTACTTC
TRBJ1-1 - - TRBV5-4 CASSLDSGLLEAFF TGTGCCAGCAGCTTGGATAGTGGGCTCCTCGAAGCTTTCTTT
TRBJ1-5 - - TRBV19 CASSISRGAGQPQHF TGTGCCAGTAGTATATCGCGGGGGGCAGGGCAGCCCCAGCATTTT
TRBJ2-2 few TRBD2 TRBV7-9 CASSLLVAGAGELFF TGTGCCAGCAGCTTATTGGTAGCGGGAGCCGGGGAGCTGTTTTTT
TRBJ2-1 - TRBD1 TRBV7-9 CATTGQGAVNEQFF TGTGCCACGACAGGACAGGGGGCAGTAAATGAGCAGTTCTTC
TRBJ1-2 few - TRBV24-1 CATSTTGEGYGYTF TGTGCCACCTCGACAACGGGGGAAGGGTATGGCTACACCTTC
TRBJ2-7 few - TRBV5-5 CASSLEAGVHYEQYF TGTGCCAGCAGCTTGGAGGCAGGGGTTCACTACGAGCAGTACTTC
TRBJ2-2 - TRBD1 TRBV18 CASSVTGSTGELFF TGTGCCAGCTCAGTGACAGGGAGCACCGGGGAGCTGTTTTTT
TRBJ1-5 once - TRBV19 CARTKDVYFSNQPQHF TGTGCCAGGACTAAGGACGTATATTTTAGCAATCAGCCCCAGCATTTT
TRBJ2-5 - TRBD2 TRBV7-8 CASSFFPGQGGTSGETQYF TGTGCCAGCAGCTTCTTTCCGGGACAGGGTGGGACTAGCGGAGAGACCCAGTACTTC
TRBJ1-3 - TRBD1 TRBV28 CASSFLRQGTNTIYF TGTGCCAGCAGTTTTCTCCGACAGGGCACGAACACCATATATTTT
TRBJ2-2 - TRBD2 TRBV5-4 CASSLGREQITGELFF TGTGCCAGCAGCTTGGGGCGGGAGCAAATCACCGGGGAGCTGTTTTTT
TRBJ2-3 - - TRBV7-6 CASSLVTGNTDTQYF TGTGCCAGCAGCTTAGTAACAGGGAACACAGATACGCAGTATTTT
TRBJ1-5 - TRBD1 TRBV4-1 CASSHRGQGEGQPQHF TGCGCCAGCAGCCACCGCGGACAGGGAGAGGGACAGCCCCAGCATTTT
TRBJ2-2 - TRBD2 TRBV7-2 CASSLTSGNTGELFF TGTGCCAGCAGCTTGACTAGCGGGAACACCGGGGAGCTGTTTTTT
TRBJ1-1 once - TRBV3-1/TRBV3-2 CASSQWEGEAFF TGTGCCAGCAGCCAATGGGAGGGTGAAGCTTTCTTT
TRBJ2-1 - - TRBV5-4 CASSFGRDGEQFF TGTGCCAGCAGCTTCGGGCGGGATGGTGAGCAGTTCTTC
TRBJ1-5 - TRBD1 TRBV5-1 CASSRTGGRGQPQHF TGCGCCAGCAGCAGAACAGGGGGCAGGGGGCAGCCCCAGCATTTT
TRBJ1-2 - - TRBV5-1 CASSLASNQGYTF TGCGCCAGCAGCTTGGCTTCCAATCAGGGCTACACCTTC
TRBJ1-1 - - TRBV5-1 CASSLWRQPNTEAFF TGCGCCAGCAGCTTGTGGAGACAGCCGAACACTGAAGCTTTCTTT
TRBJ1-3 - TRBD1 TRBV2 CASGGQGNPNTIYF TGTGCCAGCGGAGGACAGGGGAACCCAAACACCATATATTTT
TRBJ2-5 once - TRBV28 CASRTLRDTNQETQYF TGTGCCAGCAGAACCCTCCGGGACACCAACCAAGAGACCCAGTACTTC
TRBJ2-1 - - TRBV2 CASINSGTPTFF TGTGCCAGCATTAACTCCGGGACTCCAACGTTCTTC
TRBJ2-2 once - TRBV5-1 CASSFATVTNTGELFF TGCGCCAGCAGCTTCGCGACAGTTACGAACACCGGGGAGCTGTTTTTT
TRBJ2-1 - TRBD2 TRBV15 CATSRLAGGWTYNEQFF TGTGCCACCAGCAGACTAGCGGGAGGGTGGACCTACAATGAGCAGTTCTTC
TRBJ1-2 - TRBD1 TRBV6-5 CASNPTGSDYGYTF TGTGCCAGCAACCCGACAGGGTCTGACTATGGCTACACCTTC
TRBJ1-5 - TRBD1 TRBV3-1/TRBV3-2 CASSLGQGWQPQHF TGTGCCAGCAGTCTCGGACAGGGCTGGCAGCCCCAGCATTTT
TRBJ1-2 - - TRBV24-1 CATSDRHNYGYTF TGTGCCACCAGTGATCGACACAACTATGGCTACACCTTC
TRBJ2-7 few - TRBV5-1 CASGPQGTYEQYF TGCGCCAGCGGCCCCCAGGGCACCTACGAGCAGTACTTC
TRBJ1-2 - - TRBV2 CASTGGYGYTF TGTGCCAGCACAGGAGGATATGGCTACACCTTC
TRBJ2-7 - TRBD2 TRBV4-1 CASSQVLAGYYEQYF TGCGCCAGCAGCCAAGTCCTAGCGGGGTACTACGAGCAGTACTTC
TRBJ1-1 - - TRBV5-8 CASSLDWNTEAFF TGTGCCAGCAGCTTGGACTGGAACACTGAAGCTTTCTTT
TRBJ1-2 - - TRBV28 CASRTRTEPPYGYTF TGTGCCAGCAGGACTAGGACGGAACCGCCCTATGGCTACACCTTC
TRBJ2-7 - TRBD2 TRBV7-9 CASSLAGSGRNEQYF TGTGCCAGCAGCTTAGCCGGTAGCGGGAGAAACGAGCAGTACTTC
TRBJ2-5 - - TRBV30 CAYRRGFKETQYF TGTGCCTATCGTCGCGGCTTTAAAGAGACCCAGTACTTC
TRBJ2-1 - TRBD2 TRBV6-5 CASSYLSGTSNEQFF TGTGCCAGCAGTTACCTTAGCGGGACGTCCAATGAGCAGTTCTTC
TRBJ1-5 - - TRBV18 CASSQQGNRDQPQHF TGTGCCAGCTCACAACAGGGTAATAGGGATCAGCCCCAGCATTTT
TRBJ2-1 - TRBD2 TRBV19 CASRDHSGRYEQFF TGTGCCAGTAGGGACCACAGCGGGAGGTATGAGCAGTTCTTC
TRBJ1-5 - TRBD1 TRBV19 CASRPGQGEIWPQHF TGTGCCAGTAGACCGGGACAGGGCGAAATTTGGCCCCAGCATTTT
TRBJ1-1 once - TRBV19 CASSMGGVANTVPAFF TGTGCCAGTAGTATGGGGGGAGTAGCGAACACCGTTCCAGCTTTCTTT
TRBJ2-2 few - TRBV7-9 CASSLVGRASGELFF TGTGCCAGCAGCTTAGTGGGCAGGGCGAGCGGGGAGCTGTTTTTT